The 22 T cell receptor beta chains listed next were all sequenced from one sample in a study of T-cell memory formation after mild COVID-19. One entry per CDR3 protein, called by TCRdb with MiXCR from the 5' RACE reads. The top ten hold more than 20% of the sample, which has about 270,000 distinct CDR3 sequences, around 17% seen once. The sample taken for sequencing was PBMCs or a T cell subset sorted from them (not recorded which). These receptors were collected from a man younger than 30 who had mild COVID-19 (a few samples of this study predate the infection). Cell type and time point are not known.

This clonotype was counted at least ten times. This rearrangement joins TRBV11-2 to TRBJ2-1; perhaps TRBD2 as D (6 bases). CDR1 is SGHAT, CDR2 FQNNGV, per germline. CDR3 length: 13 residues. Trimming cost V 0 bases and J 12 bases, with 12 bases left between them. The CDR3 nucleotides read TGTGCCAGCAGCTTAGATGGCCAGGGAGGGCAGTTCTTC. Translation gives CASSLDGQGGQFF.

The V gene is TRBV27, the J gene TRBJ2-1; D possibly corresponds to TRBD2 (5 bases). The CDR3 spans 13 residues. Trimming removed 5 bases from V and 7 bases from J, with 12 bases in between. From germline, CDR1 is MNHEY and CDR2 SMNVEV (reference sequence). CDR3 in DNA: TGTGCCAGCAGTCCGTTTGGGGAGAATGAGCAGTTCTTC. Its translation: CASSPFGENEQFF.

This clonotype was detected only a few times. V and J are TRBV29-1 and TRBJ1-2; 7 bases agree with TRBD1. The V and J ends lost 7 bases and 8 bases, in that order; junction bases with no gene match: 7. Germline V gene data show CDR1 as SQVTM and CDR2 as ANQGSEA. The CDR3 runs to 11 residues. The CDR3 DNA reads as TGCAGCGGCGGGACAGTCGAAGGCTACACCTTC. Translating gives CSGGTVEGYTF.

V and J are TRBV5-1 and TRBJ2-3; tentatively, D is TRBD1 (6 bases). The CDR3 loop spans 14 amino acids. From germline, CDR1 is SGHRS and CDR2 YFSETQ. V gave up 4 bases and J gave up 4 bases, with 13 bases separating them. This chain's CDR3 is CASSLTGFPDTQYF. The CDR3 DNA sequence: TGCGCCAGCAGCCTAACAGGGTTTCCAGATACGCAGTATTTT.

A few counts support this clonotype. V is TRBV29-1 and J is TRBJ1-2, with D unclear. The CDR3 has 10 amino acids. The germline CDR1 and CDR2 sequences are SQVTM and ANQGSEA. The CDR3 DNA sequence: TGCAGGCATCCGGGGTATGGCTACACCTTC. Amino acid sequence: CRHPGYGYTF.

This clonotype has just a few counts. The rearrangement uses TRBV7-9 and TRBJ1-3, with D unclear. This CDR3 has 12 amino acids. The V end was cut by 5 bases, the J end by 7 bases, with 9 bases between. The germline V gene encodes CDR1 SEHNR and CDR2 FQNEAQ (reference sequence). This CDR3 is CASSQVGNTIYF. In DNA, the CDR3 is TGTGCCAGCAGCCAGGTTGGGAACACCATATATTTT.

This clonotype was seen more than once but under ten times. V and J are TRBV20-1 and TRBJ2-1, with unresolved D. Trimming removed 6 bases at V and 0 bases at J, with 9 bases between. The CDR3 length is 13 residues. Germline V gene lookup returns CDR1 DFQATT and CDR2 SNEGSKA (reference sequence). The CDR3 DNA follows: TGCAGTGCGAGAAGAAACTCCTACAATGAGCAGTTCTTC. Protein sequence: CSARRNSYNEQFF.

This clonotype was seen a handful of times. This chain links TRBV6-5 with TRBJ2-2; 9 bases line up with TRBD1. This CDR3 contains 16 residues. V lost 5 bases and J lost 6; bases outside the gene matches: 10. Germline-derived CDR1 and CDR2 are MNHEY and SVGAGI. As DNA, the CDR3 is TGTGCCAGCAGTGGTCCGGGACAGGGTGTCTCCGGGGAGCTGTTTTTT. It translates to CASSGPGQGVSGELFF.

This clonotype was detected a few times. The chain couples TRBV9 to TRBJ1-1; D is unresolved. The germline V and J ends were trimmed by 5 bases and 1 base, with 9 bases remaining between them. CDR3 length: 13 amino acids. CDR1 and CDR2 from the germline V gene are SGDLS and YYNGEE. The CDR3 loop reads CASSEGSNTEAFF. In DNA form, the CDR3 reads TGTGCCAGCAGTGAAGGTTCGAACACTGAAGCTTTCTTT.

There are many counts of this clonotype. Written as DNA, the CDR3 is TGTGCCAGCAGGGGGGACAGGGAAGAGCAGTTCTTC. Translated, it gives CASRGDREEQFF. This chain connects TRBV2 to TRBJ2-1, with 9 positions matching TRBD1. In germline, CDR1 is SNHLY, CDR2 FYNNEI. This CDR3 is 12 amino acids long. V shed 6 bases, J shed 10 bases, and the junction held 4 bases outside the gene matches.

V and J are TRBV2 and TRBJ2-4, with 8 bases aligning to TRBD1. The CDR3 totals 13 residues. Germline CDR1 SNHLY, CDR2 FYNNEI. Trimming removed 6 bases from V and 6 bases from J; junction bases left unmatched: 4. CDR3 residues: CASSSDRGNIQYF. The CDR3 DNA reads TGTGCCAGCAGCTCTGACAGGGGAAACATTCAGTACTTC.

The CDR3 loop is CASSLLGRTDQPQHF. CDR3 DNA: TGTGCCAGCAGCTTGTTGGGCAGGACCGATCAGCCCCAGCATTTT. The chain is built from TRBV7-2 and TRBJ1-5; D not resolved. V lost 3 bases, J lost 5 bases, and 14 bases lay in between. From germline, CDR1 is SGHTA and CDR2 FQGNSA. This CDR3 region has 15 residues.

This clonotype was counted only a few times. V usage is TRBV7-3 and J usage is TRBJ2-1; perhaps TRBD1 as D (7 bases). Trimming stripped 5 bases from V and 8 bases from J, with 16 bases between. Germline V gene lookup returns CDR1 SGHTA and CDR2 FQGTGA. The CDR3 consists of 14 residues. Here the CDR3 reads CASSPGGRPDEQFF. In DNA form, the CDR3 reads TGTGCCAGCAGCCCAGGGGGGCGGCCAGATGAGCAGTTCTTC.

The chain links TRBV6-5 to TRBJ1-4, with 7 positions matching TRBD1. The CDR3 runs 14 residues. The germline V gene encodes CDR1 MNHEY and CDR2 SVGAGI. J lost 5 bases, V lost 6 bases, and 6 bases had no gene match. The CDR3 is CASRAGTVNEKLFF. The CDR3 nucleotides read TGTGCCAGCAGGGCCGGGACAGTAAATGAAAAACTGTTTTTT.

This clonotype was seen a handful of times. CDR3 sequence reads: CASSSAMRDTQYF. CDR3 in DNA: TGCGCCAGCAGCTCGGCTATGAGAGATACGCAGTATTTT. The rearrangement uses TRBV5-1 and TRBJ2-3; D is ambiguous. This CDR3 has 13 amino acids. The germline CDR1 and CDR2 sequences are SGHRS and YFSETQ. V was cut by 3 bases and J by 5 bases, with 10 bases left in between.

The genes are TRBV11-2 and TRBJ2-5, with 11 bases matching TRBD1. The CDR3 loop spans 14 amino acids. The V and J ends lost 5 bases and 6 bases, in that order; junction bases with no gene match: 5. Germline CDR1 reads SGHAT; CDR2 reads FQNNGV. The chain's CDR3 is CASSAGTGGQTQYF. The CDR3 coding sequence is TGTGCCAGCAGCGCCGGGACAGGGGGACAGACCCAGTACTTC. Together with reference TRBV11-2 and TRBJ2-5, the CDR3 gives the full variable domain: EAGVAQSPRYKIIEKRQSVAFWCNPISGHATLYWYQQILGQGPKLLIQFQNNGVVDDSQLPKDRFSAERLKGVDSTLKIQPAKLEDSAVYLCASSAGTGGQTQYFGPGTRLLVL.

This clonotype has only a few counts. The V call is TRBV29-1, the J call TRBJ1-1; unclear D gene. The CDR3 covers 11 residues. Trimming shortened V by 7 bases and J by 1 base, and 7 bases separated the two germline ends. Germline-derived CDR1 and CDR2 are SQVTM and ANQGSEA. The CDR3 DNA follows: TGCAGCGCAACAGCGAACACTGAAGCTTTCTTT. Its translation: CSATANTEAFF.

In its sample, this clonotype was seen a few times. The chain uses TRBV7-2 and TRBJ1-2; a weak D match, TRBD1 (5 bases). The CDR3 has 15 residues. V dropped 4 bases and J dropped 4 bases, with 16 bases sitting between them. Germline loops: CDR1 SGHTA, CDR2 FQGNSA. DNA of the CDR3: TGTGCCAGCAGCTCCGCGCCAGGGAGGGCCTATGGCTACACCTTC. Translating gives CASSSAPGRAYGYTF. The full variable domain, rest sourced from reference TRBV7-2 and TRBJ1-2, is GAGVSQSPSNKVTEKGKDVELRCDPISGHTALYWYRQSLGQGLEFLIYFQGNSAPDKSGLPSDRFSAERTGGSVSTLTIQRTQQEDSAVYLCASSSAPGRAYGYTFGSGTRLTVV.

The rearrangement links TRBV20-1 to TRBJ2-3, with a possible D match to TRBD2 (6 bases). V dropped 3 bases and J dropped 0 bases, with 16 bases sitting between them. Germline CDR1 and CDR2: DFQATT and SNEGSKA (reference sequence). The CDR3 totals 16 residues. The CDR3 protein is CSASPAGTRSTDTQYF. The CDR3 nucleotides are TGCAGTGCTAGTCCCGCCGGGACTCGAAGCACAGATACGCAGTATTTT.

The sample holds a few counts of this clonotype. The rearrangement links TRBV11-2 to TRBJ1-1; the match to TRBD1 covers 12 bases. V lost 0 bases to trimming and J lost 3 bases; unmatched junction nucleotides: 8. Germline V gene data show CDR1 as SGHAT and CDR2 as FQNNGV. This CDR3 contains 18 residues. CDR3 sequence (DNA): TGTGCCAGCAGCTTAGATAGGGACAGGGGGCTTTTGGACACTGAAGCTTTCTTT. It translates to CASSLDRDRGLLDTEAFF.

Only a few counts were recorded for this clonotype. J is TRBJ1-2 and V is TRBV7-2, with D perhaps TRBD1 (6 bases). V lost 4 bases to trimming and J lost 8 bases, with 11 bases between them. The CDR3 is made up of 12 amino acids. The germline V gene has CDR1 SGHTA and CDR2 FQGNSA. The CDR3 DNA reads TGTGCCAGCAGCTCACAGGGCTGGGGCTACACCTTC. Translated: CASSSQGWGYTF.

This clonotype is large within its sample. This chain joins TRBV7-6 and TRBJ2-3; TRBD1 aligns across 10 bases. The CDR3 runs to 16 residues. Trimming cost V 1 base and J 4 bases; bases outside gene matches: 5. Germline CDR1 reads SGHVS; CDR2 reads FNYEAQ. CDR3 nucleotide sequence: TGTGCCAGCAGCTTAGAAGGGGACAGGGGTTCAGATACGCAGTATTTT. This translates into CASSLEGDRGSDTQYF.